These 21 T cell receptor beta chains originate from one sample sequenced in a study of T cell responses to AZD1222 COVID-19 vaccine. The method was immunoSEQ multiplex PCR; TCRdb's version includes in-frame clones alone and lacks a portion of them. The sample includes 85,000 to 120,000 clones, about 88% of them seen just once. The specimen was peripheral blood, collected on day 0 of AZD1222 vaccination. Receptors originate from an adult in good health.

This clone has more than one count but fewer than ten. The gene calls are TRBV2 and TRBJ2-2; D could derive from TRBD1 or TRBD2 (5 bases each). This CDR3 has 14 residues. Germline CDR1 and CDR2: SNHLY and FYNNEI. V gave up 6 bases and J gave up 4 bases, with 12 bases separating them. This CDR3 is CASRRDPGTGELFF. CDR3 coding DNA: TGTGCCAGCAGACGGGACCCGGGCACCGGGGAGCTGTTTTTT.

This chain connects TRBV7-2 to TRBJ2-3; a possible D gene is TRBD2 (7 bases). The CDR3 sequence is 15 residues long. CDR1 is SGHTA and CDR2 is FQGNSA in the germline V gene. Trimming stripped 5 bases from V and 6 bases from J, with 18 bases between. The CDR3 loop is CASSKAGAGVDTQYF. In nucleotides, the CDR3 is TGTGCCAGCAGCAAGGCGGGGGCGGGCGTCGATACGCAGTATTTT.

The chain has TRBV29-1 and TRBJ2-1; 9 bases agree with TRBD2. This CDR3 has 14 amino acids. Looked up from germline, CDR1 is SQVTM and CDR2 is ANQGSEA. V dropped 3 bases and J dropped 9; count of bases not matched to a gene: 9. In DNA form, the CDR3 reads TGCAGCGTTGACGGAGTAGCGGGAGCGGGTGAGCAGTTCTTC. It specifies CSVDGVAGAGEQFF.

The genes are TRBV28 and TRBJ2-3; D ambiguous. The V end was cut by 5 bases, the J end by 0 bases, with 6 bases between. There are 13 residues in the CDR3. Germline lookup yields CDR1 MDHEN and CDR2 SYDVKM. The DNA of the CDR3 is TGTGCCAGCAGTCCGGACAGCACAGATACGCAGTATTTT. Translated: CASSPDSTDTQYF.

The chain employs TRBV30 and TRBJ2-6, with 9 bases fitting TRBD1. CDR1 is GTSNPN, CDR2 SVGIG, per germline (reference sequence). The V and J ends lost 3 bases and 7 bases, in that order; junction bases with no gene match: 4. The CDR3 contains 14 residues. The CDR3 DNA is TGTGCCTGGAGGGGGACAGGGCAAGCCAACGTCCTGACTTTC. It specifies CAWRGTGQANVLTF.

The chain is built from TRBV2 and TRBJ2-7, with 7 bases that match TRBD1. The CDR3 spans 14 residues. Germline lookup yields CDR1 SNHLY and CDR2 FYNNEI. With V trimmed by 3 bases and J by 4 bases, 6 bases remained unmatched. The CDR3 DNA follows: TGTGCCAGCAGTGAGCAGACAGGGTATTACGAGCAGTACTTC. It specifies CASSEQTGYYEQYF.

The count of this clone is one. The genes are TRBV28 and TRBJ2-3; D unresolved. This CDR3 has 13 residues. Trimming removed 4 bases at V and 2 bases at J, with 7 bases between. Germline loops: CDR1 MDHEN, CDR2 SYDVKM. The CDR3 sequence is CASSSPNTDTQYF. The CDR3 DNA sequence: TGTGCCAGCAGTTCCCCGAACACAGATACGCAGTATTTT.

This clone was seen a handful of times. This chain links TRBV14 with TRBJ2-3; D is unclear. CDR1 is SGHDN, CDR2 FVKESK, per germline. V lost 1 base to trimming and J lost 1 base, with 9 bases between them. This CDR3 is 15 amino acids long. Here the CDR3 DNA reads TGTGCCAGCAGCCAAGTCGGCAGCGGCACAGATACGCAGTATTTT. This encodes CASSQVGSGTDTQYF.

The chain is built from TRBV6-5 and TRBJ1-2; no clear D gene. Germline assignment: CDR1 MNHEY and CDR2 SVGAGI. This CDR3 is 14 amino acids long. Trimming took 7 bases from V and 4 from J, leaving 16 bases between them. CDR3 bases: TGTGCCAGCACCCCCCTAGAGGGTGGCTATGGCTACACCTTC. It is translated as CASTPLEGGYGYTF.

The chain recombines TRBV9 with TRBJ2-3, with 10 bases identical to TRBD2. The V gene end was trimmed by 0 bases and the J gene end by 6 bases; junction bases not matched to a gene: 7. Per germline, CDR1 SGDLS and CDR2 YYNGEE. The CDR3 totals 16 residues. The CDR3 DNA sequence: TGTGCCAGCAGCGTAGGAGGTAGCGGGGGGAGGGATACGCAGTATTTT. Translating it yields CASSVGGSGGRDTQYF.

V and J are TRBV20-1 and TRBJ1-2, with D perhaps matching TRBD1 (6 bases). This CDR3 region has 11 residues. Trimming removed 6 bases from V and 8 bases from J, with 13 bases in between. The germline gives CDR1 DFQATT, CDR2 SNEGSKA (reference sequence). CDR3 DNA sequence: TGCAGTGCCCCCCTCGGGGGCGGCTACACCTTC. Its translation is CSAPLGGGYTF.

The V gene is TRBV4-2, the J gene TRBJ1-2; D gene ambiguous. Between the trimmed V and J ends, which lost 7 bases and 4 bases, there was a span of 13 bases. The CDR3 loop spans 13 amino acids. The germline CDR1 and CDR2 sequences are LGHNA and YNFKEQ. The CDR3 bases are TGTGCCAGCATGCGGGGTTCGGGCTATGGCTACACCTTC. It is translated as CASMRGSGYGYTF.

The rearrangement uses TRBV27 and TRBJ2-1, with 7 nucleotides matching TRBD2. The CDR3 has 17 amino acids. With 6 bases clipped from V and 5 bases from J, the junction kept 16 bases outside the gene matches. Germline V gene sequence: CDR1 MNHEY, CDR2 SMNVEV (reference sequence). The CDR3 sequence: CASSPPRLARLHNEQFF. DNA of the CDR3: TGTGCCAGCAGCCCCCCTCGACTAGCCCGTCTACACAATGAGCAGTTCTTC.

V and J are TRBV18 and TRBJ1-2; D gene unclear. The germline CDR1 and CDR2 sequences are KGHSH and LQKENI. CDR3 length equals 12 residues. The V gene lost 3 bases and the J gene lost 8 bases, with 10 bases spanning the gap. For the CDR3, the DNA is TGTGCCAGCTCACCCCCCGTCCCGGGCTACACCTTC. As protein: CASSPPVPGYTF.

This chain links TRBV4-3 with TRBJ2-6; 7 positions agree with TRBD1. This CDR3 spans 17 amino acids. The V and J ends lost 0 bases and 2 bases, in that order; junction bases with no gene match: 4. Germline assignment: CDR1 LGHNA and CDR2 YSLEER. DNA of the CDR3: TGCGCCAGCAGCCAAGAAGCAACAGGGGCTGGGGCCAACGTCCTGACTTTC. Protein product: CASSQEATGAGANVLTF.

J is TRBJ1-2 and V is TRBV5-6; D is unclear. Germline CDR1 reads SGHDT; CDR2 reads YYEEEE. The V gene lost 2 bases and the J gene lost 6 bases, with 8 bases spanning the gap. The CDR3 loop spans 12 amino acids. The CDR3 DNA follows: TGTGCCAGCAGCTTTAGCCGCCATGGCTACACCTTC. Translation gives CASSFSRHGYTF.

This clone was counted a few times. The gene calls are TRBV6-5 and TRBJ1-1; 8 nucleotides align to TRBD1. There are 15 residues in the CDR3. CDR1 and CDR2 (germline): MNHEY, SVGAGI. With 2 bases clipped from V and 1 base from J, the junction kept 3 bases outside the gene matches. This chain's CDR3 is CASSYQGASNTEAFF. For the CDR3, the DNA is TGTGCCAGCAGTTACCAGGGGGCGTCGAACACTGAAGCTTTCTTT.

J is TRBJ1-1 and V is TRBV30; the D gene is possibly TRBD1 (5 bases). Germline V gives CDR1 GTSNPN, CDR2 SVGIG (reference sequence). The CDR3 sequence is 13 residues long. V was pared by 3 bases and J by 5 bases, with 13 bases between. CDR3 in DNA: TGTGCCTGGAGCGGGACTCGCCGAACTGAAGCTTTCTTT. This gives the protein CAWSGTRRTEAFF. The full variable domain, rest sourced from reference TRBV30 and TRBJ1-1, is SQTIHQWPATLVQPVGSPLSLECTVEGTSNPNLYWYRQAAGRGLQLLFYSVGIGQISSEVPQNLSASRPQDRQFILSSKKLLLSDSGFYLCAWSGTRRTEAFFGQGTRLTVV.

The J gene is TRBJ1-5, the V gene TRBV6-6; D is possibly TRBD1 (6 bases). Between the trimmed V and J ends, which lost 5 bases and 2 bases, there was a span of 19 bases. The germline gives CDR1 MNHNY, CDR2 SVGAGI (reference sequence). The CDR3 consists of 17 residues. CDR3 in DNA: TGTGCCAGCAGTCGGGACATCCAGAAGTCAGGCAATCAGCCCCAGCATTTT. It translates to CASSRDIQKSGNQPQHF.

The chain is built from TRBV5-6 and TRBJ2-7; D is perhaps TRBD1 (5 bases). Trimming left V 6 bases short and J 2 bases short, with 18 bases between. This CDR3 is built from 15 residues. Germline loops: CDR1 SGHDT, CDR2 YYEEEE. The CDR3 DNA sequence: TGTGCCAGCATCTCCACAGGAACTACCACCTACGAGCAGTACTTC. It codes for CASISTGTTTYEQYF. Filled out from reference TRBV5-6 and TRBJ2-7, the complete variable domain reads DAGVTQSPTHLIKTRGQQVTLRCSPKSGHDTVSWYQQALGQGPQFIFQYYEEEERQRGNFPDRFSGHQFPNYSSELNVNALLLGDSALYLCASISTGTTTYEQYFGPGTRLTVT.

V is TRBV19 and J is TRBJ1-6; possibly TRBD1 for D (5 bases). Looked up from germline, CDR1 is LNHDA and CDR2 is SQIVND (reference sequence). Trimming took off 4 bases at V and 9 bases at J, with 10 bases between the two ends. The CDR3 contains 13 residues. The CDR3: CASSTHGGSPLHF. As DNA, the CDR3 is TGTGCCAGTAGTACGCACGGGGGTTCACCCCTCCACTTT.